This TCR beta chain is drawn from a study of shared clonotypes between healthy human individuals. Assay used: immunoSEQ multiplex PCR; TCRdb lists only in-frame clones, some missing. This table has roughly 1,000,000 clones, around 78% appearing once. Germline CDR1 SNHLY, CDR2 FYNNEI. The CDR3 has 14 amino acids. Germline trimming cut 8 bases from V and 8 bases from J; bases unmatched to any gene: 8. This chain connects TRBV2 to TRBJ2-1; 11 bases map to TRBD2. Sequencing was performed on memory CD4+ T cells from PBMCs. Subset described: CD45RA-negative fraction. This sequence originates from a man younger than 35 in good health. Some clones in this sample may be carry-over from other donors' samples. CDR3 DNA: TGTGCCAGCGTGGCACTAGCGGGAGTATATGAGCAGTTCTTC. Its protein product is CASVALAGVYEQFF.